This T cell receptor (beta chain) was recovered during a study of OX40 agonist ivuxolimab in advanced cancers. The overall study: With a range of 23 to 79, age averaged roughly 61 years, and 65% to 85% were male. Whole-study findings and limits: Antigen targets of the expanded peripheral T cells went undetermined.

The CDR3 runs to 17 residues. CDR1 is SGHNT, CDR2 YENEEA, per germline. The junction had 7 bases not matched to a gene; V was cut back by 2 bases and J by 5 bases. The protocol was immunoSEQ multiplex PCR, while the TCRdb copy is restricted to in-frame clones and leaves out a portion. The data contain about 51,000 clones, roughly 86% of them singletons. Comments on this clone: The antigen is not known.

The clonotype was recovered from an adult with an advanced solid tumor such as melanoma, head and neck, liver or kidney cancer. The sequenced sample was CD4+ or CD8+ T cells sorted from blood, obtained in a trial of the OX40 agonist ivuxolimab. V and J are TRBV11-3 and TRBJ2-2; TRBD2 aligns across 11 bases. As DNA, the CDR3 is TGTGCCAGCAGCTTACGAACTAGCGGGAGAGGGACCGGGGAGCTGTTTTTT. Translating it yields CASSLRTSGRGTGELFF.